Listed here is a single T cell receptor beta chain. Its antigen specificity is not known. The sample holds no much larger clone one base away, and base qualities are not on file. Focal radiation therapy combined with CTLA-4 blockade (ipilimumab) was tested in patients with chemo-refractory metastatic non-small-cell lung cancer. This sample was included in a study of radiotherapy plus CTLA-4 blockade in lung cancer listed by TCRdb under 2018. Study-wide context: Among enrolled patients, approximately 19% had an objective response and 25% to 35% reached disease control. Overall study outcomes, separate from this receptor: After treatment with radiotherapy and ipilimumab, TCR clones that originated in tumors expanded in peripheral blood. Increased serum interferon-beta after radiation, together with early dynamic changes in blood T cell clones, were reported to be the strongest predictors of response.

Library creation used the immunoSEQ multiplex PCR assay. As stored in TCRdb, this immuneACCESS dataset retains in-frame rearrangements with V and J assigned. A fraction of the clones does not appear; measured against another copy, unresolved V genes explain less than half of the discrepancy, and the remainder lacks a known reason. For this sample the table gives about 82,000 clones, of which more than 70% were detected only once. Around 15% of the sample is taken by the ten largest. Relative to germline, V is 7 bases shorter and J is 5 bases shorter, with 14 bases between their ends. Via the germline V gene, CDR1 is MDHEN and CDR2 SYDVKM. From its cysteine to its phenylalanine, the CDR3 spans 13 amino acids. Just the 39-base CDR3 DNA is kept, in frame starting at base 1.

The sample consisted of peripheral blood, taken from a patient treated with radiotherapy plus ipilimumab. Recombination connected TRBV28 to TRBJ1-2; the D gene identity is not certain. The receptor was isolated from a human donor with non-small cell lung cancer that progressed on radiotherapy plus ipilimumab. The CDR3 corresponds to CASTKTRVYGYTF. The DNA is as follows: TGTGCCAGCACCAAAACGAGAGTTTATGGCTACACCTTC.